The 10 T cell receptor beta chains reported below all come from one sample, sequenced in a study of blood T cell repertoires in COVID-19. TCRdb's copy holds only in-frame clones and misses some; the assay was immunoSEQ multiplex PCR. The table includes approximately 150,000 clones, about 83% detected once. The sample was peripheral blood. These receptors were taken from a man in his 70s who had recovered from COVID-19.

This rearrangement joins TRBV7-6 to TRBJ2-1, with 8 nucleotides matching TRBD1. This CDR3 comprises 12 residues. V lost 5 bases to trimming and J lost 13 bases; unmatched junction nucleotides: 7. CDR1 and CDR2 (germline): SGHVS, FNYEAQ. The chain's CDR3 is CASSPHRGTQFF. The CDR3, as DNA: TGTGCCAGCAGCCCTCACAGGGGGACCCAGTTCTTC.

This chain uses TRBV10-2 with TRBJ2-7; D might be TRBD2 (6 bases). There are 15 residues in the CDR3. The V gene lost 6 bases and the J gene lost 0 bases, with 15 bases spanning the gap. Germline-derived CDR1 and CDR2 are WSHSY and SAAADI. Here the CDR3 reads CASRASGEGSYEQYF. CDR3 DNA: TGCGCCAGCAGGGCGTCGGGAGAGGGCTCCTACGAGCAGTACTTC.

J is TRBJ2-1 and V is TRBV19, with a possible D match to TRBD2 (6 bases). Per germline, CDR1 LNHDA and CDR2 SQIVND (reference sequence). The CDR3 consists of 16 residues. V lost 3 bases and J lost 1, with 13 bases in between. DNA for the CDR3: TGTGCCAGTAGTATCGTATTGGGAGGTTCCTACAATGAGCAGTTCTTC. Translation gives CASSIVLGGSYNEQFF.

The genes are TRBV6-6 and TRBJ2-2, with D uncertain. This CDR3 spans 14 amino acids. Germline-derived CDR1 and CDR2 are MNHNY and SVGAGI (reference sequence). Between the trimmed V and J ends, which lost 6 bases and 0 bases, there was a span of 8 bases. The CDR3 coding sequence is TGTGCCAGCAGACCCGACTCGAACACCGGGGAGCTGTTTTTT. Its translation is CASRPDSNTGELFF.

The rearrangement links TRBV18 to TRBJ2-1, with 8 bases identical to TRBD2. The CDR3 has 14 amino acids. Germline V lookup: CDR1 KGHSH, CDR2 LQKENI. Losses at the gene ends were 4 bases for V and 9 bases for J; bases not matched to a gene: 8. The CDR3 sequence is CASSHPTTSGEQFF. CDR3 nucleotides: TGTGCCAGCTCACACCCCACAACTAGCGGTGAGCAGTTCTTC.

V usage is TRBV19 and J usage is TRBJ2-5, with D maybe TRBD2 (6 bases). Germline CDR1 is LNHDA and CDR2 is SQIVND (reference sequence). This CDR3 comprises 14 residues. V lost 6 bases and J 5 bases, leaving 16 bases between the germline ends. The CDR3 loop is CASRTSGTLETQYF. CDR3 nucleotide sequence: TGTGCCAGTAGAACCTCCGGGACTTTGGAGACCCAGTACTTC. The full variable domain, completed using reference TRBV19 and TRBJ2-5, is DGGITQSPKYLFRKEGQNVTLSCEQNLNHDAMYWYRQDPGQGLRLIYYSQIVNDFQKGDIAEGYSVSREKKESFPLTVTSAQKNPTAFYLCASRTSGTLETQYFGPGTRLLVL.

CDR3 in amino acids: CASSRQGTDTQYF. Here the CDR3 DNA reads TGTGCCAGCAGCCGACAGGGCACAGATACGCAGTATTTT. The chain joins TRBV3-1 (or the pseudogene TRBV3-2) to TRBJ2-3; D is possibly TRBD1 (6 bases). V lost 4 bases and J lost 1, with 6 bases in between. Per the germline V gene, CDR1 is LGHDT and CDR2 is YNNKEL (reference sequence). The CDR3 is 13 amino acids.

This clone appeared a single time. The chain couples TRBV28 to TRBJ1-5; D is unresolved. The CDR3 is 15 amino acids. CDR1 is MDHEN, CDR2 SYDVKM, per germline. V lost 7 bases and J lost 4, with 17 bases in between. The CDR3 region is CASTKPTAANQPQHF. The CDR3 DNA is TGTGCCAGCACTAAGCCTACAGCGGCGAATCAGCCCCAGCATTTT.

The CDR3 region has the DNA TGTGCCAGCAGCTTGGAGGGGATAAGCACAGATACGCAGTATTTT. This translates into CASSLEGISTDTQYF. The chain carries TRBV5-5 and TRBJ2-3; tentatively, D is TRBD1 (5 bases). The ends were cut back, 0 bases at V and 0 bases at J, with 8 bases in the middle. Germline CDR1 SGHKS, CDR2 YYEKEE (reference sequence). The length of the CDR3 is 15 residues.

This clone was detected once. This chain joins TRBV5-4 and TRBJ2-7; 7 nucleotides agree with TRBD2. CDR1 and CDR2 (germline): SGHNT, YYREEE (reference sequence). The CDR3 covers 15 residues. Trimming removed 4 bases from V and 2 bases from J; junction bases left unmatched: 9. The DNA for the CDR3 is TGTGCCAGCAGCCCCTATGGGCGGGAGACCTACGAGCAGTACTTC. Its translation is CASSPYGRETYEQYF.